This TCR beta chain was sequenced for a study of T cell repertoires in cytomegalovirus infection. Study summary: In the study, CMV epitopes included recently identified HLA-C-restricted and well-studied HLA-B-restricted ones. Public TCR beta signatures provided an indication of both CMV infection and a matching HLA type. General observations from the study: Pooled public TCR beta family frequency picked out CMV carriers with the relevant HLA.

In TCRdb, the reads were re-called with MiXCR into one record per CDR3 protein. The sample contains about half a million distinct CDR3 sequences, 33% of which appear only once. V was clipped by 7 bases and J by 2 bases, with 16 bases between them. The CDR3 runs 15 residues. Germline V lookup: CDR1 MNHEY, CDR2 SVGAGI. Turning to this clonotype: No antigen is known for it.

Sample: cultured PBMCs, taken from culture after CMV antigen stimulation. This chain connects TRBV6-5 to TRBJ2-3; D ambiguous. This TCR was sampled from a human donor in good health (CMV status not recorded). Some clones in this sample may be carry-over from other donors' samples. CDR3 coding DNA: TGTGCCAGCATCTCCGGACCCCTAGTCACAGATACGCAGTATTTT. This translates into CASISGPLVTDTQYF.